This TCR beta chain was observed in a study of response to subunit inactivated influenza vaccine. TCRdb re-called the RT-PCR reads through MiXCR, storing one row per CDR3 protein. The table has almost 250,000 distinct CDR3 sequences, over 9% seen once; the top ten hold approximately 7.8%. V lost 5 bases, J lost 7 bases, and 6 bases stayed unmatched. Germline V CDR1 and CDR2: SGHTA, FQGTGA. CDR3 length: 14 residues. On this clonotype: Its target is not known.

Findings and caveats of the study: It was suggested by the authors that few new T cells are recruited by each seasonal influenza vaccination.

The rearrangement links TRBV7-3 to TRBJ2-2; TRBD1 aligns across 8 bases. The sample was non-naive T cells sorted from PBMCs, taken 14 to 15 days before vaccination. This clonotype was sampled from a man in his fifties who received an inactivated influenza vaccine. CDR3 DNA: TGTGCCAGCAGCCCAGGGGGCTCGGGCGGGGAGCTGTTTTTT. It is translated as CASSPGGSGGELFF.